Sequencing of this TCR beta chain was carried out in a study of T cell responses to AZD1222 COVID-19 vaccine. Only in-frame clones appear in the TCRdb table, and some are missing; sequencing was by immunoSEQ multiplex PCR. The top ten hold under 3.5% of the sample, which has approximately 190,000 clones, 87% seen once. V dropped 2 bases and J dropped 0 bases, with 14 bases sitting between them. CDR3 size: 17 residues. Germline lookup yields CDR1 MNHNS and CDR2 SASEGT. The sample was peripheral blood, taken on day 0 of MenACWY control vaccination. This chain joins TRBV6-1 and TRBJ2-1; D gene ambiguous. This TCR was sampled from an adult in good health. CDR3 residues: CASSESPLSTSYNEQFF. CDR3 DNA: TGTGCCAGCAGTGAATCCCCACTATCCACCTCCTACAATGAGCAGTTCTTC.